This T cell receptor beta chain derives from a study of blood T cells in healthy people across ages. Study-level findings and limits: Researchers deemed the diversity estimates from one million T cells underestimates. Relative to aged donors, long-lived donors carried more naive CD4+ cells and displayed higher diversity. Changes in expanded clonotypes were possibly confounded, as the CMV status of donors was unknown.

A second PCR, run for about 7 to 11 cycles, used a sample-barcoded 5' primer plus a J-beta primer mix. MiXCR, run by TCRdb on the 5' RACE reads, gives a single entry per CDR3 protein. The repertoire holds some 780,000 distinct CDR3 sequences, with roughly 56% as singletons. As concerns this clonotype: The antigen remains undetermined.

J lost 2 bases, V lost 0 bases, and 3 bases had no gene match. The germline CDR1 and CDR2 sequences are DFQATT and SNEGSKA (reference sequence). CDR3 length equals 16 residues. The rearrangement links TRBV20-1 to TRBJ2-6, with 8 bases fitting TRBD1. The receptor's source is a middle-aged man in good health. The material sequenced was blood. The CDR3 nucleotides read TGCAGTGCTAGAGATCCAGGGGGCACTGGGGCCAACGTCCTGACTTTC. Protein product: CSARDPGGTGANVLTF.